Listed below are T cell receptor beta chains from one sample, sequenced in a study of T cells in Graves' hyperthyroidism and ophthalmopathy. One entry per CDR3 protein results from TCRdb running MiXCR on the multiplex PCR reads. The sample gives 500,000 to 750,000 distinct CDR3 sequences, about 45% of which show up once; around 7.7% is in the top ten. Sequenced sample: peripheral blood or thyroid tissue (not recorded which). The receptor source for this set is a woman aged 18-29 years with Graves' hyperthyroidism. Both conserved end residues are part of each CDR3. The D gene is left open where the match is weak. Some rows mark clone size as missing; the rest say once, few, many or name a class of expanded clone.

TRBJ2-7 TRBV5-1 TRBD1 many CASSEQGLDYEQYF TGCGCCAGCAGCGAACAGGGGCTTGACTACGAGCAGTACTTC
TRBJ2-7 TRBV7-9 TRBD1 many CASSPRQGPSVYEQYF TGTGCCAGCAGCCCGCGACAGGGCCCTTCTGTCTACGAGCAGTACTTC
TRBJ2-7 TRBV2 NA NA CASTPGRGRGSEQYF TGTGCCAGCACTCCGGGACGGGGTAGGGGCTCCGAGCAGTACTTC
TRBJ2-2 TRBV7-9 TRBD2 many CASIETSGKAGELFF TGTGCCAGCATCGAGACCAGCGGGAAAGCCGGGGAGCTGTTTTTT
TRBJ1-2 TRBV2 NA many CASSEQEGVNGYTF TGTGCCAGCAGTGAACAGGAGGGGGTCAATGGCTACACCTTC
TRBJ2-5 TRBV10-2 NA NA CASTDWGQETQYF TGCGCCAGCACGGACTGGGGACAAGAGACCCAGTACTTC
TRBJ2-7 TRBV9 NA many CASSVGDGAYEQYF TGTGCCAGCAGCGTAGGGGACGGAGCCTACGAGCAGTACTTC
TRBJ2-7 TRBV20-1 NA many CSAGKGYEQYF TGCAGTGCGGGGAAGGGCTACGAGCAGTACTTC
TRBJ2-7 TRBV2 TRBD1 NA CASGSGQGARQYF TGTGCCAGCGGTAGCGGACAGGGGGCGCGTCAGTACTTC
TRBJ1-1 TRBV29-1 TRBD1 NA CSVGRAGGTEAFF TGCAGCGTCGGGAGGGCAGGGGGCACTGAAGCTTTCTTT
TRBJ1-5 TRBV29-1 NA NA CSLPGRGQPQHF TGCAGTTTACCCGGACGCGGCCAGCCCCAGCATTTT
TRBJ2-2 TRBV7-4 TRBD1 NA CASSVGTVGGELFF TGTGCCAGCAGCGTAGGGACAGTAGGCGGGGAGCTGTTTTTT
TRBJ2-7 TRBV20-1 NA many CSASGSGAYEQYF TGCAGTGCTAGCGGGAGTGGGGCCTACGAGCAGTACTTC
TRBJ2-7 TRBV4-3 NA NA CASSHPTGRRRNEQYF TGCGCCAGCAGCCACCCCACCGGGCGGAGGAGGAATGAGCAGTACTTC
TRBJ1-3 TRBV20-1 NA many CSARDFHDTIYF TGCAGTGCTAGAGACTTTCATGACACCATATATTTT
TRBJ2-1 TRBV2 NA NA CASSESGANEQFF TGTGCCAGCAGTGAAAGCGGTGCCAATGAGCAGTTCTTC
TRBJ2-7 TRBV10-3 TRBD1 once CAISDPGTGSHYEQYF TGTGCCATCAGTGATCCCGGGACAGGGAGCCACTACGAGCAGTACTTC
TRBJ2-5 TRBV7-6 NA NA CASSFVAGDNETQYF TGTGCCAGCAGCTTCGTGGCAGGGGACAATGAGACCCAGTACTTC
TRBJ1-4 TRBV7-9 NA many CASSLVTGPINEKLFF TGTGCCAGCAGCTTAGTTACAGGACCCATTAATGAAAAACTGTTTTTT
TRBJ2-7 TRBV4-1 NA many CASSHGAGGFREYEQYF TGCGCCAGCAGCCACGGAGCCGGAGGTTTCAGGGAGTACGAGCAGTACTTC
TRBJ2-7 TRBV6-1 TRBD2 many CASSGTSGYEQYF TGTGCCAGCAGTGGGACTAGCGGGTACGAGCAGTACTTC
TRBJ2-5 TRBV7-2 NA NA CASSLGEGQETQYF TGTGCCAGCAGCTTAGGGGAAGGGCAAGAGACCCAGTACTTC
TRBJ1-4 TRBV9 TRBD1 NA CASSPRQGGNEKLFF TGTGCCAGCAGCCCCCGGCAGGGGGGTAATGAAAAACTGTTTTTT
TRBJ1-2 TRBV24-1 TRBD1 NA CATPPRTGADGYTF TGTGCCACCCCTCCTAGGACAGGGGCCGATGGCTACACCTTC
TRBJ2-5 TRBV7-9 TRBD2 many CASSYQSGGSLVDRQETQYF TGTGCCAGCAGCTACCAATCGGGCGGGAGTTTAGTAGATCGTCAAGAGACCCAGTACTTC
TRBJ2-7 TRBV18 TRBD1 NA CSAAMTGVYEQYF TGCAGTGCAGCTATGACAGGGGTATACGAGCAGTACTTC
TRBJ1-2 TRBV7-9 NA many CASSLAMQGTYGYTF TGTGCCAGCAGCTTAGCGATGCAGGGAACTTATGGCTACACCTTC
TRBJ1-6 TRBV19 NA many CASSITPSSYNSPLHF TGTGCCAGTAGTATAACGCCTAGCTCCTATAATTCACCCCTCCACTTT
TRBJ2-7 TRBV6-2/TRBV6-3 NA many CASSSDRTISYEQYF TGTGCCAGCAGTTCCGACAGGACCATCTCCTACGAGCAGTACTTC
TRBJ1-2 TRBV7-8 NA NA CASSYTYGYTF TGTGCCAGCAGTTACACCTATGGCTACACCTTC
TRBJ2-3 TRBV10-3 NA NA CASSTRGPLADTQYF TGTGCCAGCAGTACCAGGGGCCCTCTTGCAGATACGCAGTATTTT
TRBJ2-5 TRBV6-6 NA few CASSDQGQETQYF TGTGCCAGCAGTGATCAGGGCCAAGAGACCCAGTACTTC
TRBJ1-1 TRBV19 NA many CASRPREKTEAFF TGTGCCAGTAGGCCCAGGGAAAAGACTGAAGCTTTCTTT
TRBJ2-2 TRBV27 TRBD2 many CASSPLGLAGNTGELFF TGTGCCAGCAGTCCCTTGGGACTAGCGGGAAACACCGGGGAGCTGTTTTTT
TRBJ2-3 TRBV5-1 NA few CASSLRADTDTQYF TGCGCCAGCAGCTTGAGGGCGGACACAGATACGCAGTATTTT
TRBJ2-5 TRBV29-1 NA NA CSVRAGRQETQYF TGCAGCGTTAGGGCAGGGCGTCAAGAGACCCAGTACTTC
TRBJ1-2 TRBV7-2 TRBD1 many CANSHIQGAAGYTF TGTGCCAACAGCCACATACAGGGGGCGGCTGGCTACACCTTC
TRBJ2-7 TRBV29-1 NA NA CSATTGVRNNEQYF TGCAGCGCTACCACGGGAGTTCGGAACAATGAGCAGTACTTC
TRBJ2-7 TRBV20-1 TRBD2 NA CSARDQAGASYNEQYF TGCAGTGCTAGAGATCAAGCGGGAGCGAGCTACAATGAGCAGTACTTC